The 26 T cell receptor beta chains reported below all come from one sample, sequenced in a study of response to subunit inactivated influenza vaccine (dated by TCRdb to the late 2010s). The library was generated by RT-PCR. Sequencing was performed on an Illumina HiSeq 2500. TCRdb passed the public sequencing reads through fastp at Q25 and MiXCR, retaining productive beta sequences. Here each entry gathers all rows of one CDR3 protein and keeps the most common genes and DNA. The sample table records fewer than 200,000 distinct CDR3 sequences; about 9% of these occur just once. The ten biggest clones cover 11% of the sample. The specimen comprised non-naive T cells sorted from PBMCs, sampled on the day of vaccination. The sample's cell subset or site label, decoded: memory T cell fraction. The source of these receptors is a man aged 45-60 years who received an inactivated influenza vaccine. Donor details come from another sample of the same person, matched by shared clones.

This clonotype was recorded at least ten times. The V call is TRBV18, the J call TRBJ2-4; 8 bases are a match to TRBD1. Germline V gene sequence: CDR1 KGHSH, CDR2 LQKENI. This CDR3 has 19 amino acids. Unmatched junction bases numbered 13, after V lost 3 bases and J lost 0 bases. CDR3 amino acids: CASSPRDRRPDLAKNIQYF. Written as DNA, the CDR3 is TGTGCCAGCTCACCCCGGGACAGGAGGCCCGATTTAGCCAAAAACATTCAGTACTTC.

This clonotype was detected ten times or more. The rearrangement uses TRBV7-9 and TRBJ2-3; 9 nucleotides match TRBD2. Germline-derived CDR1 and CDR2 are SEHNR and FQNEAQ (reference sequence). CDR3 length: 15 residues. Germline trimming cut 4 bases from V and 6 bases from J; bases unmatched to any gene: 8. CDR3 sequence reads: CASSYRLAGADTQYF. In DNA, the CDR3 is TGTGCCAGCAGCTACAGATTAGCGGGAGCGGATACGCAGTATTTT. Supplemented by reference TRBV7-9 and TRBJ2-3, the full variable domain reads DTGVSQNPRHKITKRGQNVTFRCDPISEHNRLYWYRQTLGQGPEFLTYFQNEAQLEKSRLLSDRFSAERPKGSFSTLEIQRTEQGDSAMYLCASSYRLAGADTQYFGPGTRLTVL.

This clonotype showed up just a few times. The V call is TRBV12-3 or TRBV12-4, the J call TRBJ2-2; 10 bases agree with TRBD2. V dropped 2 bases and J dropped 4; count of bases not matched to a gene: 16. This CDR3 spans 20 amino acids. The CDR3: CASSLKFGISGRARTGELFF. The CDR3 nucleotides read TGTGCCAGCAGTTTAAAGTTTGGGATAAGCGGGAGGGCCCGCACCGGGGAGCTGTTTTTT.

The gene calls are TRBV19 and TRBJ1-1, with D possibly matching TRBD1 (5 bases). Per germline, CDR1 LNHDA and CDR2 SQIVND (reference sequence). Trimming removed 6 bases at V and 0 bases at J, with 8 bases between. The CDR3 spans 13 residues. CDR3 sequence reads: CASSRVVNTEAFF. CDR3 sequence (DNA): TGTGCCAGTAGCAGGGTGGTGAACACTGAAGCTTTCTTT. Together with reference TRBV19 and TRBJ1-1, the CDR3 gives the full variable domain: DGGITQSPKYLFRKEGQNVTLSCEQNLNHDAMYWYRQDPGQGLRLIYYSQIVNDFQKGDIAEGYSVSREKKESFPLTVTSAQKNPTAFYLCASSRVVNTEAFFGQGTRLTVV.

Concerning this clonotype itself: A read error may explain this, as a much larger clone is one base away. The rearrangement links TRBV11-3 to TRBJ2-1, with D perhaps TRBD2 (5 bases). The CDR3 covers 15 residues. V lost 1 base, J lost 1 base, and 8 bases lay in between. Germline values: CDR1 SGHNT, CDR2 YENEEA. CDR3: CASSLAGMSYNEQFF. The CDR3, as DNA: TGTGCCAGCAGCTTAGCCGGGATGTCCTACAATGAGCAGTTCTTC.

V usage is TRBV28 and J usage is TRBJ2-7; 12 nucleotides line up with TRBD1. This CDR3 is 16 amino acids long. CDR1 and CDR2 (germline): MDHEN, SYDVKM. The V and J ends lost 7 bases and 7 bases, in that order; junction bases with no gene match: 14. CDR3 loop: CASIPGWGQGAEEQYF. CDR3 sequence (DNA): TGTGCCAGCATTCCCGGGTGGGGACAGGGGGCGGAGGAGCAGTACTTC.

The chain has TRBV30 and TRBJ2-7; 9 bases fit TRBD1. CDR1 and CDR2 (germline): GTSNPN, SVGIG (reference sequence). The V segment lost 2 bases and the J segment 9 bases; nucleotides outside the gene matches: 17. The CDR3 contains 16 residues. The CDR3 reads CAWSSPGTGRRHRQYF. The CDR3 coding sequence is TGTGCCTGGAGTTCGCCCGGGACAGGGAGGAGACACAGGCAGTACTTC. Combining the CDR3 with reference TRBV30 and TRBJ2-7 gives the whole variable domain SQTIHQWPATLVQPVGSPLSLECTVEGTSNPNLYWYRQAAGRGLQLLFYSVGIGQISSEVPQNLSASRPQDRQFILSSKKLLLSDSGFYLCAWSSPGTGRRHRQYFGPGTRLTVT.

The gene calls are TRBV7-9 and TRBJ2-4; 9 bases map to TRBD1. The CDR3 spans 14 residues. J was trimmed by 7 bases and V by 4 bases; bases with no gene match: 5. Germline values: CDR1 SEHNR, CDR2 FQNEAQ (reference sequence). CDR3 amino acids: CASSSRTGANIQYF. The DNA of the CDR3 is TGTGCCAGCAGCTCAAGGACAGGGGCGAACATTCAGTACTTC.

This clonotype has more than one count but fewer than ten. The V and J genes are TRBV4-1 and TRBJ1-6; D uncertain. The CDR3 covers 15 residues. V was shortened by 2 bases and J by 9 bases, with 14 bases between the two germline ends. Germline-derived CDR1 and CDR2 are MGHRA and YSYEKL. Here the CDR3 DNA reads TGCGCCAGCAGCCAACTGGGAGGACCGAGTTCACCCCTCCACTTT. Protein product: CASSQLGGPSSPLHF.

The chain recombines TRBV20-1 with TRBJ2-7, with D maybe TRBD2 (5 bases). Trimming pared 3 bases from V and 9 bases from J, leaving 21 bases between. The CDR3 is 14 residues long. Germline assignment: CDR1 DFQATT and CDR2 SNEGSKA (reference sequence). The CDR3 bases are TGCAGTGCTAGCCGGGATTCCTCGGGTGAGCGGCAGTACTTC. As protein: CSASRDSSGERQYF.

The chain employs TRBV20-1 and TRBJ1-2; 7 positions agree with TRBD1. Trimming removed 4 bases from V and 2 bases from J; junction bases left unmatched: 4. This CDR3 contains 13 residues. In germline, CDR1 is DFQATT, CDR2 SNEGSKA (reference sequence). The CDR3 sequence is CSAMPTGNYGYTF. CDR3 nucleotide sequence: TGCAGTGCTATGCCGACAGGGAACTATGGCTACACCTTC.

There are a few counts of this clonotype. V is TRBV10-2 and J is TRBJ1-6; 7 nucleotides align to TRBD1. This CDR3 region has 13 residues. The junction had 7 bases not matched to a gene; V was cut back by 4 bases and J by 13 bases. Germline CDR1 and CDR2: WSHSY and SAAADI. For the CDR3, the DNA is TGCGCCAGCAGTGGGGACAGTACTGGGCCCCTCCACTTT. It codes for CASSGDSTGPLHF.

This clonotype was counted many times. The chain combines TRBV6-5 with TRBJ1-2; 8 bases are shared with TRBD1. This CDR3 comprises 14 residues. The junction had 6 bases not matched to a gene; V was cut back by 2 bases and J by 7 bases. Germline V gives CDR1 MNHEY, CDR2 SVGAGI. The CDR3 loop is CASSYMTGASGYTF. CDR3 DNA: TGTGCCAGCAGTTACATGACAGGGGCGAGTGGCTACACCTTC.

The sample holds a few counts of this clonotype. The chain uses TRBV7-2 and TRBJ2-2; D is perhaps TRBD1 (8 bases). CDR3 length: 16 residues. V shed 5 bases and J shed 0 bases, with 13 bases lying between them. Germline V lookup: CDR1 SGHTA, CDR2 FQGNSA. CDR3 nucleotides: TGTGCCAGCAGCCCACAGGGGGGGCCGAACACCGGGGAGCTGTTTTTT. It yields the protein CASSPQGGPNTGELFF.

This clonotype appeared many times. This chain uses TRBV5-1 with TRBJ2-3; TRBD2 matches at 10 bases. CDR3 size: 15 residues. CDR1 and CDR2 (germline): SGHRS, YFSETQ. V shed 4 bases, J shed 5 bases, and the junction held 7 bases outside the gene matches. CDR3: CASSPSGGRQDTQYF. The CDR3 DNA is TGCGCCAGCAGCCCTAGCGGGGGCCGGCAAGATACGCAGTATTTT.

The rearrangement joins TRBV5-1 to TRBJ2-3, with D maybe TRBD1 (5 bases). Looked up from germline, CDR1 is SGHRS and CDR2 is YFSETQ. This CDR3 comprises 16 residues. V lost 0 bases and J 1 base, leaving 12 bases between the germline ends. As DNA, the CDR3 is TGCGCCAGCAGCTTGGTGTGGGGCGAGGGCACAGATACGCAGTATTTT. Protein: CASSLVWGEGTDTQYF. Full variable domain (rest looked up from reference TRBV5-1 and TRBJ2-3): KAGVTQTPRYLIKTRGQQVTLSCSPISGHRSVSWYQQTPGQGLQFLFEYFSETQRNKGNFPGRFSGRQFSNSRSEMNVSTLELGDSALYLCASSLVWGEGTDTQYFGPGTRLTVL.

V gene TRBV4-2 combines with J gene TRBJ2-1; tentative D call: TRBD1 (5 bases). V lost 7 bases and J 7 bases, leaving 14 bases between the germline ends. The CDR3 is 13 residues long. From germline, CDR1 is LGHNA and CDR2 YNFKEQ. The CDR3: CASKPPRDNEQFF. The CDR3 DNA follows: TGTGCCAGCAAACCACCCAGGGATAATGAGCAGTTCTTC.

This clonotype has a handful of counts. This chain joins TRBV20-1 and TRBJ2-3, with D tentatively TRBD1 (6 bases). Trimming took 1 base from V and 2 from J, leaving 13 bases between them. This CDR3 is built from 15 residues. CDR1 and CDR2 from the germline V gene are DFQATT and SNEGSKA (reference sequence). The DNA of the CDR3 is TGCAGTGCTAGAGCTGGACAGAGGCCCACAGATACGCAGTATTTT. Its protein is CSARAGQRPTDTQYF.

The chain employs TRBV6-1 and TRBJ2-1; no clear D. V gave up 6 bases and J gave up 4 bases, with 10 bases separating them. Germline V gene lookup returns CDR1 MNHNS and CDR2 SASEGT. This CDR3 is 13 amino acids long. CDR3 sequence reads: CASSAGFYNEQFF. The CDR3 DNA follows: TGTGCCAGCAGCGCTGGGTTTTACAATGAGCAGTTCTTC.

In this sample, this clonotype turned up a few times. The chain carries TRBV5-1 and TRBJ2-7; 7 nucleotides align to TRBD2. Trimming removed 4 bases from V and 3 bases from J; junction bases left unmatched: 16. CDR1 is SGHRS, CDR2 YFSETQ, per germline. The CDR3 totals 17 residues. CDR3 residues: CASSPGHTGGSLYEQYF. The CDR3 DNA reads as TGCGCCAGCAGCCCCGGTCATACTGGCGGGAGTCTCTACGAGCAGTACTTC.

This clonotype was seen repeatedly, ten times or more. The CDR3 loop is CSVSGTSGSYNEQFF. The CDR3 nucleotides are TGCAGCGTTTCGGGGACTAGCGGGAGTTACAATGAGCAGTTCTTC. The V and J genes are TRBV29-1 and TRBJ2-1, with 14 bases aligning to TRBD2. The CDR3 consists of 15 residues. Trimming removed 5 bases from V and 4 bases from J; junction bases left unmatched: 4. Per germline, CDR1 SQVTM and CDR2 ANQGSEA.

This clonotype has just a few counts. Here the CDR3 reads CASSLMGVDTGELFF. CDR3 DNA: TGTGCCAGCAGTTTAATGGGGGTTGACACCGGGGAGCTGTTTTTT. The chain links TRBV27 to TRBJ2-2; possibly TRBD1 or TRBD2 for D (5 bases each). Trimming removed 2 bases from V and 3 bases from J, with 10 bases in between. This CDR3 contains 15 residues. Germline assignment: CDR1 MNHEY and CDR2 SMNVEV (reference sequence).

Only a few counts were recorded for this clonotype. The chain employs TRBV10-3 and TRBJ2-1; 8 bases map to TRBD1. V lost 6 bases, J lost 3 bases, and 4 bases stayed unmatched. The germline CDR1 and CDR2 sequences are ENHRY and SYGVKD. CDR3 length: 14 amino acids. This CDR3 reads CAIRGQGIYNEQFF. Written as DNA, the CDR3 is TGTGCCATCAGAGGACAGGGAATCTACAATGAGCAGTTCTTC.

This clonotype was found a few times. The chain combines TRBV4-2 with TRBJ2-2; D is possibly TRBD2 (5 bases). This CDR3 is 16 amino acids long. Trimming left V 0 bases short and J 3 bases short, with 11 bases between. Germline loops: CDR1 LGHNA, CDR2 YNFKEQ. The CDR3 loop reads CASSQDRGKHTGELFF. The CDR3 DNA reads as TGTGCCAGCAGCCAAGATAGAGGGAAACACACCGGGGAGCTGTTTTTT.

The sample holds many counts of this clonotype. The chain carries TRBV27 and TRBJ2-5, with 12 bases that match TRBD2. The germline CDR1 and CDR2 sequences are MNHEY and SMNVEV (reference sequence). There are 14 residues in the CDR3. The V segment lost 8 bases and the J segment 5 bases; nucleotides outside the gene matches: 6. CDR3 sequence: CASRGLAGSETQYF. The CDR3 DNA reads TGTGCCAGCCGAGGACTAGCGGGATCGGAGACCCAGTACTTC.

This clonotype was seen more than once but under ten times. J is TRBJ2-5 and V is TRBV5-1; 8 nucleotides match TRBD2. The CDR3 spans 16 residues. The germline CDR1 and CDR2 sequences are SGHRS and YFSETQ. With V trimmed by 0 bases and J by 2 bases, 6 bases remained unmatched. The DNA for the CDR3 is TGCGCCAGCAGCTTGGCGGCGGGGGGCCTACAAGAGACCCAGTACTTC. Translating it yields CASSLAAGGLQETQYF.